Below are 25 T cell receptor beta chains sequenced from a single sample in a study of CD8 T cells in Susac syndrome. Random hexamers primed reverse transcription of about 0.5 to 1 ug RNA. TCRdb processed the immunoSEQ multiplex PCR reads anew with MiXCR; each CDR3 protein has one entry. This table has 150,000 to 200,000 distinct CDR3 sequences, about 90% appearing once. Input material: CD4+ T cells from PBMCs. Receptors originate from a human donor in good health.

The chain uses TRBV20-1 and TRBJ2-6, with D perhaps TRBD2 (6 bases). Germline CDR1 DFQATT, CDR2 SNEGSKA (reference sequence). The CDR3 spans 15 residues. Trimming cost V 3 bases and J 2 bases, with 11 bases left between them. In DNA, the CDR3 is TGCAGTGCTAGTGAGTCGGGGGCTGGGGCCAACGTCCTGACTTTC. Protein sequence: CSASESGAGANVLTF.

The chain uses TRBV20-1 and TRBJ2-2; TRBD2 matches 8 bases. The length of the CDR3 is 14 residues. CDR1 is DFQATT and CDR2 is SNEGSKA in the germline V gene (reference sequence). The trim removed 6 bases at V and 4 bases at J, leaving 7 bases unmatched. The CDR3 DNA follows: TGCAGTGCCCCCGCCCGGGAGGGCACCGGGGAGCTGTTTTTT. Translated, it gives CSAPAREGTGELFF.

V is TRBV4-1 and J is TRBJ2-7, with D unresolved. The CDR3 runs to 16 residues. V was clipped by 0 bases and J by 1 base, with 13 bases between them. Per the germline V gene, CDR1 is MGHRA and CDR2 is YSYEKL. The CDR3 sequence: CASSQDSGAPSYEQYF. The CDR3 DNA reads as TGCGCCAGCAGCCAAGATTCGGGTGCCCCATCCTACGAGCAGTACTTC.

The J gene is TRBJ2-3, the V gene TRBV29-1; tentatively, D is TRBD2 (5 bases). Germline-derived CDR1 and CDR2 are SQVTM and ANQGSEA. The length of the CDR3 is 17 residues. V was trimmed by 0 bases and J by 0 bases, leaving 16 bases between them. The CDR3 DNA reads as TGCAGCGTTGAAGAGGGCTGGGGAGTTTCTAGCACAGATACGCAGTATTTT. Translation: CSVEEGWGVSSTDTQYF.

V is TRBV13 and J is TRBJ2-7; D is perhaps TRBD2 (5 bases). Trimming left V 3 bases short and J 3 bases short, with 15 bases between. The CDR3 consists of 15 residues. CDR1 is PRHDT, CDR2 FYEKMQ, per germline (reference sequence). CDR3 in DNA: TGTGCCAGCAGCTTCTCGGCGCGGGCACACTACGAGCAGTACTTC. Translated, it gives CASSFSARAHYEQYF.

The CDR3 sequence: CASSPGDFQNIQYF. CDR3 bases: TGTGCCAGCTCACCAGGGGATTTCCAAAACATTCAGTACTTC. The gene calls are TRBV18 and TRBJ2-4; no clear D. The germline CDR1 and CDR2 sequences are KGHSH and LQKENI. V dropped 2 bases and J dropped 5 bases, with 10 bases sitting between them. The CDR3 loop spans 14 amino acids.

The chain has TRBV7-2 and TRBJ2-7; D call uncertain. Germline CDR1 SGHTA, CDR2 FQGNSA. This CDR3 is built from 16 residues. V lost 5 bases and J 0 bases, leaving 17 bases between the germline ends. The CDR3, as DNA: TGTGCCAGCAGCCCTCAGCCAGGAAGGGTCTCCTACGAGCAGTACTTC. Encoded protein: CASSPQPGRVSYEQYF.

The chain couples TRBV6-6 to TRBJ1-4; 7 bases match TRBD1. Germline CDR1 reads MNHNY; CDR2 reads SVGAGI (reference sequence). The CDR3 totals 13 residues. Unmatched junction bases numbered 2, after V lost 2 bases and J lost 8 bases. The CDR3 loop reads CASSYPTGEKLFF. The DNA for the CDR3 is TGTGCCAGCAGTTACCCGACAGGGGAAAAACTGTTTTTT.

This clonotype appeared a few times. This chain uses TRBV30 with TRBJ2-7; the D gene is possibly TRBD2 (5 bases). Between the trimmed V and J ends, which lost 0 bases and 2 bases, there was a span of 8 bases. This CDR3 region has 13 residues. The germline V gene encodes CDR1 GTSNPN and CDR2 SVGIG (reference sequence). CDR3 protein: CAWSVRGAYEQYF. CDR3 nucleotide sequence: TGTGCCTGGAGTGTACGGGGAGCCTACGAGCAGTACTTC.

The chain employs TRBV7-9 and TRBJ1-5; the D is unclear. CDR1 SEHNR and CDR2 FQNEAQ come from the germline V gene (reference sequence). V was trimmed by 4 bases and J by 6 bases, leaving 7 bases between them. This CDR3 has 12 residues. CDR3: CASSSDGQPQHF. The CDR3 nucleotides are TGTGCCAGCAGCTCCGACGGTCAGCCCCAGCATTTT.

The genes are TRBV20-1 and TRBJ1-2; TRBD1 matches 9 bases. V gave up 6 bases and J gave up 0 bases; unmatched junction bases: 8. This CDR3 comprises 15 residues. The germline V gene encodes CDR1 DFQATT and CDR2 SNEGSKA (reference sequence). The CDR3 reads CSAPGQGVPNYGYTF. The CDR3 nucleotides read TGCAGTGCCCCGGGACAGGGCGTTCCTAACTATGGCTACACCTTC.

The chain carries TRBV6-5 and TRBJ1-5, with D uncertain. Germline V gene sequence: CDR1 MNHEY, CDR2 SVGAGI. V lost 4 bases, J lost 7 bases, and 11 bases lay in between. This CDR3 contains 13 residues. The CDR3 region has the DNA TGTGCCAGCAGTTTTGGGGTAAGCCAGCCCCAGCATTTT. Protein: CASSFGVSQPQHF.

V usage is TRBV5-1 and J usage is TRBJ1-1; 9 nucleotides match TRBD1. CDR3 size: 16 residues. Germline values: CDR1 SGHRS, CDR2 YFSETQ. V was clipped by 0 bases and J by 7 bases; unmatched bases: 10. The CDR3 here is CASSLAGTGSYGEAFF. DNA for the CDR3: TGCGCCAGCAGCTTGGCCGGGACAGGGTCATACGGTGAAGCTTTCTTT. The full variable domain, in which reference TRBV5-1 and TRBJ1-1 provide the parts outside the CDR3, is KAGVTQTPRYLIKTRGQQVTLSCSPISGHRSVSWYQQTPGQGLQFLFEYFSETQRNKGNFPGRFSGRQFSNSRSEMNVSTLELGDSALYLCASSLAGTGSYGEAFFGQGTRLTVV.

The V gene is TRBV6-1, the J gene TRBJ2-4, with D perhaps given as TRBD1 or TRBD2 (5 bases each). Trimming took off 2 bases at V and 0 bases at J, with 11 bases between the two ends. The length of the CDR3 is 16 residues. The germline V gene has CDR1 MNHNS and CDR2 SASEGT. The CDR3 here is CASSEPGQVAKNIQYF. In DNA, the CDR3 is TGTGCCAGCAGTGAACCGGGGCAGGTAGCCAAAAACATTCAGTACTTC.

The chain recombines TRBV10-3 with TRBJ2-6; 10 bases are a match to TRBD1. V lost 4 bases, J lost 4 bases, and 4 bases stayed unmatched. Looked up from germline, CDR1 is ENHRY and CDR2 is SYGVKD. The CDR3 extends over 16 amino acids. The CDR3 loop reads CAISGQGADGANVLTF. CDR3 nucleotide sequence: TGTGCCATCAGTGGACAGGGGGCGGACGGGGCCAACGTCCTGACTTTC.

The V and J genes are TRBV15 and TRBJ2-2; the D is unclear. CDR1 and CDR2 from the germline V gene are LNHNV and YYDKDF (reference sequence). The CDR3 extends over 16 amino acids. With 0 bases removed from V and 3 bases from J, the gap between germline ends came to 11 bases. CDR3 sequence (DNA): TGTGCCACCAGCAGAGAGGGCCCCTGGGACACCGGGGAGCTGTTTTTT. Its translation is CATSREGPWDTGELFF.

The chain carries TRBV30 and TRBJ1-4; possible D gene TRBD1, 5 bases. V shed 0 bases and J shed 8 bases, with 16 bases lying between them. This CDR3 spans 15 amino acids. Germline V lookup: CDR1 GTSNPN, CDR2 SVGIG (reference sequence). The CDR3 here is CAWSVLKQAGEKLFF. The CDR3 region has the DNA TGTGCCTGGAGTGTACTGAAACAGGCGGGGGAAAAACTGTTTTTT.

This clonotype was seen once. J is TRBJ2-4 and V is TRBV28; TRBD2 matches 8 bases. CDR3 length: 15 residues. Trimming cost V 5 bases and J 1 base; bases outside gene matches: 4. Germline V CDR1 and CDR2: MDHEN, SYDVKM. CDR3 sequence reads: CASSGTRAAKNIQYF. The CDR3 DNA follows: TGTGCCAGCAGTGGGACTAGAGCGGCCAAAAACATTCAGTACTTC.

The CDR3 protein is CASSYEGRAQETQYF. The CDR3 nucleotides are TGTGCCAGCAGTTACGAAGGCAGGGCCCAAGAGACCCAGTACTTC. The chain couples TRBV6-2 or TRBV6-3 to TRBJ2-5; tentative D call: TRBD1 (5 bases). Germline CDR1 is MNHEY and CDR2 is SVGEGT. This CDR3 comprises 15 residues. Trimming pared 2 bases from V and 1 base from J, leaving 11 bases between.

The chain recombines TRBV3-1 with TRBJ2-7; no firm D call. The CDR3 has 12 residues. Between the trimmed V and J ends, which lost 3 bases and 5 bases, there was a span of 8 bases. Germline CDR1 reads LGHDT; CDR2 reads YNNKEL (reference sequence). In DNA form, the CDR3 reads TGTGCCAGCAGCCAGGGCAGCAACGAGCAGTACTTC. The encoded protein is CASSQGSNEQYF.

This clonotype has a single count. V gene TRBV6-5 combines with J gene TRBJ1-1; maybe TRBD1 (5 bases). Trimming removed 2 bases from V and 2 bases from J, with 9 bases in between. CDR1 is MNHEY and CDR2 is SVGAGI in the germline V gene. The CDR3 is 14 residues long. The CDR3 sequence: CASSYGGVNTEAFF. CDR3 coding DNA: TGTGCCAGCAGTTACGGGGGGGTCAACACTGAAGCTTTCTTT.

The chain links TRBV4-2 to TRBJ1-6; D gene unclear. V shed 0 bases and J shed 8 bases, with 11 bases lying between them. Germline assignment: CDR1 LGHNA and CDR2 YNFKEQ. The CDR3 contains 15 residues. The CDR3 sequence: CASSQEEVGYSPLHF. The CDR3 region has the DNA TGTGCCAGCAGCCAAGAGGAGGTTGGGTATTCACCCCTCCACTTT.

This clonotype has a handful of counts. The gene calls are TRBV6-1 and TRBJ1-1; D may be TRBD1 (5 bases). CDR3 length equals 13 residues. Between the trimmed V and J ends, which lost 5 bases and 0 bases, there was a span of 7 bases. Germline lookup yields CDR1 MNHNS and CDR2 SASEGT. The CDR3 here is CASSRTLNTEAFF. The CDR3 bases are TGTGCCAGCAGTCGGACACTGAACACTGAAGCTTTCTTT.

The chain links TRBV4-3 to TRBJ1-1; tentatively, D is TRBD1 (5 bases). CDR1 and CDR2 from the germline V gene are LGHNA and YSLEER. Trimming took off 0 bases at V and 5 bases at J, with 25 bases between the two ends. This CDR3 is 19 amino acids long. The DNA for the CDR3 is TGCGCCAGCAGCCAAGATCCTCCGAATCTCGACAGTCGCCGGACTGAAGCTTTCTTT. Amino acid sequence: CASSQDPPNLDSRRTEAFF.

The CDR3 is CASSQGTGDYGYTF. The DNA for the CDR3 is TGTGCCAGCAGTCAAGGGACAGGGGACTATGGCTACACCTTC. V usage is TRBV5-4 and J usage is TRBJ1-2; 10 bases align to TRBD1. Germline assignment: CDR1 SGHNT and CDR2 YYREEE (reference sequence). With 5 bases clipped from V and 3 bases from J, the junction kept 4 bases outside the gene matches. There are 14 residues in the CDR3.